The source of this T cell receptor (beta chain) is a study of cytomegalovirus exposure and HLA in healthy donors. Study observations and caveats: HLA allele associations emerged for around 15,000 TCR beta sequences in a later analysis, at 0.05 false discovery rate.

The PCR was carried out with 60 Vbeta primers and 13 Jbeta primers. The data were produced by immunoSEQ multiplex PCR, yet TCRdb's version contains in-frame clones alone and is incomplete. The repertoire holds under 150,000 clones, around three quarters seen once, with around 1.9% in the top ten. Of note for this clone: Its antigen remains unknown.

The sample comprised PBMCs. This TCR was recovered from a woman in her 40s in good health and CMV-seronegative.

CDR3 DNA sequence: TGCGCCAGCAGTGGACCGGAGAGGGAAAAACTGTTTTTT. It translates to CASSGPEREKLFF. The rearrangement links TRBV10-2 to TRBJ1-4; D remains ambiguous. The germline V gene has CDR1 WSHSY and CDR2 SAAADI. V was cut by 4 bases and J by 8 bases, with 11 bases left in between. The CDR3 loop spans 13 amino acids.